This record looks at one T cell receptor (beta chain) sequence and its context. This CDR3 is built from 16 residues. V lost 0 bases to trimming and J lost 1 base, with 15 bases between them. Germline CDR1 reads DFQATT; CDR2 reads SNEGSKA (reference sequence). The source of the sample is a study of blood T cells in healthy people across ages. Next came a second PCR, run for about 7 to 12 cycles, which used a sample-barcoded 5' primer along with a J-beta primer mix. Each of the cDNA molecules was tagged by a template-switch adaptor with 12 random nucleotides. A minimum of 2.5 million CDR3-containing paired-end reads was obtained for each sample. TCRdb fed the 5' RACE reads into MiXCR, producing one record per CDR3 protein. Of around 1,500,000 distinct CDR3 sequences in the sample, under 30% are singletons; the top ten hold 7% to 9%. The donors, healthy Caucasians from Russia, were aged roughly 6 to 100.

The sequenced sample consisted of blood. The genes are TRBV20-1 and TRBJ2-5, with D uncertain. This receptor was obtained from a woman in her twenties or thirties in good health. CDR3 sequence (DNA): TGCAGTGCTAGAGATAGACCTATACCTTTCCAAGAGACCCAGTACTTC. This encodes CSARDRPIPFQETQYF.